These T cell receptor beta chains were read from a single sample in a study of control samples from healthy donors and cancer patients. Using immunoSEQ multiplex PCR, the repertoire was profiled, and TCRdb retains in-frame clones only, with some absent. The table lists around 30,000 clones, roughly 95% of them singletons. Sequenced: blood. These receptor sequences come from a man aged 55 to 70 in good health. Each CDR3 is given with its conserved first and last residue. Fields, in order: D gene, V gene, J gene, clone size, CDR3 protein, CDR3 DNA. A D gene is named only where the DNA matches it firmly. Only part of the rows carry a size: once, few, many, or a class if the clone is expanded.

-	TRBV6-5	TRBJ1-2	once	CASSYSKGRLYGYTF	TGTGCCAGCAGTTACTCGAAGGGCAGGTTATATGGCTACACCTTC
-	TRBV6-4	TRBJ2-3	-	CASSDEMGRSTDTQYF	TGTGCCAGCAGTGACGAGATGGGGAGGAGCACAGATACGCAGTATTTT
-	TRBV5-6	TRBJ1-3	-	CASSFTGHRVSGNTIYF	TGTGCCAGCAGCTTTACGGGGCACAGGGTCTCTGGAAACACCATATATTTT
-	TRBV5-1	TRBJ2-3	-	CASSLGLPPDTQYF	TGCGCCAGCAGCTTGGGGTTGCCCCCAGATACGCAGTATTTT
-	TRBV4-3	TRBJ2-7	few	CASSQERVYEQYF	TGCGCCAGCAGCCAAGAAAGAGTCTACGAGCAGTACTTC
-	TRBV7-6	TRBJ1-5	-	CASSLEQAGSYSNQPQHF	TGTGCCAGCAGCTTAGAACAGGCGGGCTCCTATAGCAATCAGCCCCAGCATTTT
-	TRBV14	TRBJ2-7	-	CASSPLPGVQYF	TGTGCCAGCAGCCCCCTACCGGGGGTGCAGTACTTC
-	TRBV4-2	TRBJ1-4	-	CASSSRFAEKLFF	TGTGCCAGCAGCTCTCGATTCGCCGAAAAACTGTTTTTT
-	TRBV7-2	TRBJ1-6	-	CASSLVAHMAGADNSPLHF	TGTGCCAGCAGCTTAGTGGCTCACATGGCAGGGGCCGATAATTCACCCCTCCACTTT
-	TRBV3-1/TRBV3-2	TRBJ1-4	-	CASSQEGRGALEKLFF	TGTGCCAGCAGCCAAGAAGGTCGGGGGGCTCTGGAAAAACTGTTTTTT
-	TRBV19	TRBJ1-1	-	CASSSTVNTEAFF	TGTGCCAGTAGTTCGACGGTAAACACTGAAGCTTTCTTT
-	TRBV5-8	TRBJ1-1	-	CASSLWFGGRNTEAFF	TGTGCCAGCAGCTTGTGGTTCGGTGGACGGAACACTGAAGCTTTCTTT
TRBD1	TRBV4-1	TRBJ2-4	-	CASSQRPGQGTAKNIQHF	TGCGCCAGCAGCCAAAGGCCCGGACAGGGCACTGCTAAAAACATTCAGCACTTC
-	TRBV6-5	TRBJ1-6	-	CASTSEGEISSPLHF	TGTGCCAGCACCTCTGAAGGGGAAATCAGTTCACCCCTCCACTTT
-	TRBV7-2	TRBJ1-6	-	CASSRSSYNSPLHF	TGTGCCAGCAGCCGTTCCTCCTATAATTCACCCCTCCACTTT
-	TRBV9	TRBJ2-7	-	CASSVGPATEYEQYF	TGTGCCAGCAGCGTAGGGCCAGCGACTGAGTACGAGCAGTACTTC
-	TRBV7-2	TRBJ1-4	-	CASSSQGPATNEKLFF	TGTGCCAGCAGCTCCCAGGGGCCGGCAACTAATGAAAAACTGTTTTTT
-	TRBV4-2	TRBJ1-1	once	CASSQDAGADTEAFF	TGTGCCAGCAGCCAAGATGCGGGCGCCGACACTGAAGCTTTCTTT
-	TRBV11-2	TRBJ1-1	-	CASNTLRANTEAFF	TGTGCCAGCAACACCTTGCGGGCGAACACTGAAGCTTTCTTT
-	TRBV12-3/TRBV12-4	TRBJ1-5	-	CASSLDGNQPQHF	TGTGCCAGCAGTTTAGACGGAAATCAGCCCCAGCATTTT
-	TRBV2	TRBJ2-7	once	CASSGHSKTYEQYF	TGTGCCAGCAGTGGACACAGCAAAACCTACGAGCAGTACTTC
-	TRBV21-1	TRBJ1-1	-	CASSKARPAAGFGTEAFF	TGTGCCAGCAGCAAAGCCCGACCTGCGGCCGGTTTTGGCACTGAAGCTTTCTTT
-	TRBV4-1	TRBJ2-7	-	CASSLQWAGATYEQYF	TGCGCCAGCAGCCTCCAATGGGCGGGGGCGACCTACGAGCAGTACTTC
-	TRBV18	TRBJ1-1	-	CASSPGVGTEAFF	TGTGCCAGCTCACCTGGGGTAGGGACTGAAGCTTTCTTT
TRBD2	TRBV5-4	TRBJ2-1	-	CASSSKTSGANQFF	TGTGCCAGCAGCTCCAAGACTAGCGGGGCTAACCAGTTCTTC
-	TRBV28	TRBJ1-2	-	CASSLGDVRVRGYTF	TGTGCCAGCAGTTTAGGGGACGTGAGGGTCCGCGGCTACACCTTC
TRBD1	TRBV7-2	TRBJ2-2	-	CASSFRQGANTGELFF	TGTGCCAGCAGCTTCAGGCAGGGGGCGAACACCGGGGAGCTGTTTTTT
-	TRBV15	TRBJ2-7	-	CATSRAPNPGYEQYF	TGTGCCACCAGCAGAGCCCCCAACCCTGGCTACGAGCAGTACTTC
TRBD1	TRBV18	TRBJ1-2	-	CASSRGNRGSNYGYTF	TGTGCCAGCTCACGGGGAAACAGGGGAAGCAACTATGGCTACACCTTC
-	TRBV18	TRBJ1-2	once	CASSPQVTGRMNYGYTF	TGTGCCAGCTCACCACAGGTTACCGGCAGGATGAACTATGGCTACACCTTC
-	TRBV1	TRBJ2-2	-	CTSSSKDREAGELFF	TGCACCAGCAGCTCAAAGGACAGGGAGGCCGGGGAGCTGTTTTTT